This T cell receptor beta chain was sequenced in a study of T-cell memory formation after mild COVID-19. Study-level information: The TCR clusters were mostly specific to one donor.

CDR1 and CDR2 (germline): MGHDK, SYGVNS. Trimming cost V 0 bases and J 0 bases, with 7 bases left between them. The CDR3 contains 15 residues. After 5'RACE with constant-segment primers, TCR alpha and TCR beta cDNA libraries carrying sample barcodes and UMIs were obtained. TCRdb reprocessed the 5' RACE reads via MiXCR and lists one record per CDR3 protein. There are about 400,000 distinct CDR3 sequences in the sample; 20% to 30% occur only once, and around 13% lies in the top ten. Study-level findings and limits: CD4+ contracting clones were found mainly in CM and EM, and CD8+ ones in EMRA. Balance between CD4 and CD8 was seen in clones contracting day 15 to 85, and a CD4+ lean was seen in later expanders.

Of note for this clonotype: Its antigen remains unknown.

This clonotype was sampled from an adult woman who had mild COVID-19 (a few samples of this study predate the infection). Cell type and time point are not known. The chain is built from TRBV25-1 and TRBJ2-3; tentative D call: TRBD1 (5 bases). Sequencing used PBMCs or a T cell subset sorted from them (not recorded which). CDR3 sequence (DNA): TGTGCCAGCAGTGAATATAAGGGGAGCACAGATACGCAGTATTTT. It yields the protein CASSEYKGSTDTQYF.